This TCR beta chain appears in the sequencing data of a study of CD4 T cells in relation to SARS-CoV-2 and coronaviruses. Germline values: CDR1 LGHDT, CDR2 YNNKEL (reference sequence). This CDR3 has 14 amino acids. V lost 1 base to trimming and J lost 4 bases; unmatched junction nucleotides: 2. Data came from immunoSEQ multiplex PCR; TCRdb stores just in-frame clones and leaves some out. This sample has about 41,000 clones, with over 75% found just once. As concerns this clone: Its specificity is unknown.

Naive or memory CD4+ cells were cultured 1:1 with T cell-depleted PBMCs plus CEF. Whole-study findings and limits: This crossreactivity analysis covered spike protein alone, no other viral proteins. About 65% of donors had memory CD4+ clonotypes crossrecognizing SARS-CoV-2 and common cold coronavirus spike.

This chain uses TRBV3-1 (or the pseudogene TRBV3-2) with TRBJ2-3, with 7 bases aligning to TRBD2. The sample consisted of naive CD4+ T cells from PBMCs, cultured in vitro. Documented subset: naive CD4+ T cells isolated by negative enrichment. The sequence was collected from an adult with COVID-19. CDR3 in amino acids: CASSQGAGADTQYF. The CDR3 DNA reads TGTGCCAGCAGCCAAGGGGCGGGAGCAGATACGCAGTATTTT.